This passage covers 20 T cell receptor beta chains from one sample sequenced in a study of radiation and T cells in renal cell carcinoma. Regarding treatment: treatment-naive control, cytoreductive nephrectomy. The table came from immunoSEQ multiplex PCR; TCRdb's copy has only in-frame clones and leaves some out. The table lists around 26,000 clones, 55% to 70% of them singletons. Sequenced material: tumor tissue, taken from a patient whose treatment was nephrectomy without radiotherapy. Receptors were obtained from a man aged 40-49 years with renal cell carcinoma.

This clone appeared a few times. The chain joins TRBV19 to TRBJ1-2, with D uncertain. This CDR3 has 14 amino acids. Germline V gene lookup returns CDR1 LNHDA and CDR2 SQIVND (reference sequence). The V gene lost 5 bases and the J gene lost 4 bases, with 14 bases spanning the gap. For the CDR3, the DNA is TGTGCCAGTAGTTCGGACCGATATGCCTATGGCTACACCTTC. It translates to CASSSDRYAYGYTF.

The chain joins TRBV5-4 to TRBJ1-2, with a possible D match to TRBD1 (6 bases). The CDR3 consists of 14 residues. Trimming left V 7 bases short and J 4 bases short, with 17 bases between. CDR1 SGHNT and CDR2 YYREEE come from the germline V gene (reference sequence). Here the CDR3 reads CASLDPRGSYGYTF. The CDR3 DNA sequence: TGTGCCAGCCTGGACCCCAGGGGTTCCTATGGCTACACCTTC. Together with reference TRBV5-4 and TRBJ1-2, the CDR3 gives the full variable domain: ETGVTQSPTHLIKTRGQQVTLRCSSQSGHNTVSWYQQALGQGPQFIFQYYREEENGRGNFPPRFSGLQFPNYSSELNVNALELDDSALYLCASLDPRGSYGYTFGSGTRLTVV.

The V call is TRBV9, the J call TRBJ2-4; maybe TRBD1 (6 bases). Germline CDR1 and CDR2: SGDLS and YYNGEE. V shed 0 bases and J shed 8 bases, with 18 bases lying between them. This CDR3 is built from 16 residues. The CDR3 here is CASSVATGSGMDIQYF. Here the CDR3 DNA reads TGTGCCAGCAGCGTAGCGACAGGCTCGGGGATGGACATTCAGTACTTC.

This sequence joins TRBV19 and TRBJ1-1, with TRBD1 as a possible D gene (6 bases). The ends were cut back, 4 bases at V and 1 base at J, with 10 bases in the middle. Germline V lookup: CDR1 LNHDA, CDR2 SQIVND (reference sequence). CDR3 length equals 14 residues. The CDR3 loop is CASSKGEGNTEAFF. The DNA of the CDR3 is TGTGCCAGTAGTAAGGGGGAGGGGAACACTGAAGCTTTCTTT.

The count of this clone is one. This chain connects TRBV7-9 to TRBJ1-1; TRBD1 matches 8 bases. Germline V gives CDR1 SEHNR, CDR2 FQNEAQ (reference sequence). The CDR3 loop spans 13 amino acids. Trimming cost V 5 bases and J 11 bases; bases outside gene matches: 10. The CDR3 DNA is TGTGCCAGCAGCGAAGCAGGGGGCAGTGGGGCTTTCTTT. It translates to CASSEAGGSGAFF.

The chain carries TRBV2 and TRBJ2-7, with 7 bases identical to TRBD2. Per germline, CDR1 SNHLY and CDR2 FYNNEI. CDR3 size: 13 residues. With V trimmed by 7 bases and J by 3 bases, 6 bases remained unmatched. The CDR3 region is CASTPQRGYEQYV. CDR3 nucleotides: TGTGCCAGCACCCCCCAGCGGGGCTACGAGCAGTACGTC.

The V gene is TRBV25-1, the J gene TRBJ2-3; 10 bases align to TRBD1. J was trimmed by 4 bases and V by 8 bases; bases with no gene match: 9. CDR1 and CDR2 (germline): MGHDK, SYGVNS. This CDR3 contains 15 residues. This chain's CDR3 is CASRTTGGKSDTQYF. In DNA, the CDR3 is TGTGCCAGCCGCACGACAGGGGGCAAATCAGATACGCAGTATTTT. The entire variable domain, with the rest obtained from reference TRBV25-1 and TRBJ2-3, is as follows: EADIYQTPRYLVIGTGKKITLECSQTMGHDKMYWYQQDPGMELHLIHYSYGVNSTEKGDLSSESTVSRIRTEHFPLTLESARPSHTSQYLCASRTTGGKSDTQYFGPGTRLTVL.

This clone has just a few counts. This sequence joins TRBV27 and TRBJ1-5; maybe TRBD1 (5 bases). This CDR3 comprises 19 residues. Per the germline V gene, CDR1 is MNHEY and CDR2 is SMNVEV (reference sequence). The V end was cut by 6 bases, the J end by 2 bases, with 26 bases between. CDR3 amino acids: CASRPMAGTAKGGNQPQHF. The DNA of the CDR3 is TGTGCCAGCAGACCAATGGCCGGGACTGCAAAAGGGGGCAATCAGCCCCAGCATTTT.

The genes are TRBV27 and TRBJ1-1; D is perhaps TRBD1 (6 bases). The germline CDR1 and CDR2 sequences are MNHEY and SMNVEV (reference sequence). The germline V and J ends were trimmed by 8 bases and 4 bases, with 17 bases remaining between them. This CDR3 is built from 14 residues. CDR3 residues: CASWAGETGTEAFF. CDR3 coding DNA: TGTGCCAGCTGGGCAGGGGAAACAGGCACTGAAGCTTTCTTT.

The rearrangement joins TRBV5-1 to TRBJ1-1, with 7 bases matching TRBD1. V lost 2 bases, J lost 4 bases, and 5 bases stayed unmatched. CDR1 and CDR2 (germline): SGHRS, YFSETQ. The CDR3 covers 14 residues. The CDR3 DNA reads as TGCGCCAGCAGCTTTACAGGGGTAGTCACTGAAGCTTTCTTT. Translation: CASSFTGVVTEAFF.

V gene TRBV4-3 combines with J gene TRBJ2-1, with 10 positions matching TRBD2. Unmatched junction bases numbered 3, after V lost 0 bases and J lost 4 bases. The V gene's germline CDR1 is LGHNA and CDR2 YSLEER. The CDR3 consists of 16 residues. CDR3 sequence reads: CASSQDPSGGYNEQFF. CDR3 DNA sequence: TGCGCCAGCAGCCAAGACCCTAGCGGGGGTTACAATGAGCAGTTCTTC.

The chain combines TRBV6-1 with TRBJ1-3, with D possibly being TRBD1 (6 bases). The length of the CDR3 is 17 residues. CDR1 and CDR2 (germline): MNHNS, SASEGT. V lost 1 base, J lost 0 bases, and 13 bases lay in between. CDR3 amino acids: CASSEVVGRGSGNTIYF. The CDR3 nucleotides are TGTGCCAGCAGTGAAGTTGTAGGCAGGGGCTCTGGAAACACCATATATTTT.

The gene calls are TRBV4-1 and TRBJ1-5, with 9 positions matching TRBD1. The CDR3 has 13 amino acids. V lost 5 bases, J lost 7 bases, and 3 bases stayed unmatched. CDR1 MGHRA and CDR2 YSYEKL come from the germline V gene. As DNA, the CDR3 is TGCGCCAGCAGCGACGACAGGGGGCAGCCCCAGCATTTT. This encodes CASSDDRGQPQHF.

This clone was counted only a few times. This chain connects TRBV7-9 to TRBJ2-2, with D uncertain. Germline loops: CDR1 SEHNR, CDR2 FQNEAQ (reference sequence). The CDR3 contains 14 residues. Trimming took 3 bases from V and 4 from J, leaving 9 bases between them. The CDR3 spells CASSLRPGTGELFF. The CDR3 coding sequence is TGTGCCAGCAGCTTGAGGCCGGGCACCGGGGAGCTGTTTTTT.

The J gene is TRBJ1-5, the V gene TRBV2; D perhaps matches TRBD1 (6 bases). The CDR3 runs to 14 residues. Between the trimmed V and J ends, which lost 9 bases and 1 base, there was a span of 13 bases. Germline V lookup: CDR1 SNHLY, CDR2 FYNNEI. CDR3 in DNA: TGTGCCAGTTTCGAGGGGGGGAGCAATCAGCCCCAGCATTTT. It is translated as CASFEGGSNQPQHF.

V and J are TRBV15 and TRBJ2-2, with 8 bases aligning to TRBD2. The ends lost 3 bases at V and 4 bases at J; junction bases unmatched: 7. The CDR3 sequence is 16 residues long. CDR1 LNHNV and CDR2 YYDKDF come from the germline V gene (reference sequence). The CDR3 DNA sequence: TGTGCCACCAGCAGGTCGGGAGGGCTGGTCACCGGGGAGCTGTTTTTT. Residues: CATSRSGGLVTGELFF.

This clone was picked up a small number of times. This chain joins TRBV7-8 and TRBJ1-2, with D possibly being TRBD1 (5 bases). This CDR3 contains 14 residues. Germline V gives CDR1 SGHVS, CDR2 FQNEAQ. Trimming shortened V by 6 bases and J by 8 bases, and 19 bases separated the two germline ends. The CDR3 protein is CASRFGTAEGGYTF. The CDR3 DNA follows: TGTGCCAGCAGATTCGGGACGGCCGAGGGAGGCTACACCTTC.

This chain joins TRBV11-2 and TRBJ1-4; perhaps TRBD1 as D (5 bases). Trimming took off 3 bases at V and 4 bases at J, with 12 bases between the two ends. The germline gives CDR1 SGHAT, CDR2 FQNNGV. The CDR3 runs 15 residues. The CDR3 spells CASSFWDGLNEKLFF. The CDR3, as DNA: TGTGCCAGCAGCTTTTGGGACGGCCTTAATGAAAAACTGTTTTTT.

This clone has only a few counts. The CDR3 DNA sequence: TGCGCCAGCAGAGATTCGACAGGGCGGTCACCCCTCCACTTT. Translating it yields CASRDSTGRSPLHF. The chain carries TRBV5-1 and TRBJ1-6, with TRBD1 matching 7 bases. Trimming cost V 5 bases and J 10 bases; bases outside gene matches: 9. CDR1 is SGHRS, CDR2 YFSETQ, per germline. This CDR3 spans 14 amino acids.

V is TRBV7-2 and J is TRBJ1-1; 7 nucleotides line up with TRBD1. The ends lost 5 bases at V and 1 base at J; junction bases unmatched: 7. CDR3 size: 15 residues. The germline CDR1 and CDR2 sequences are SGHTA and FQGNSA. The CDR3 coding sequence is TGTGCCAGCAGCCCAGGGACAGCCCGGAACACTGAAGCTTTCTTT. Translation: CASSPGTARNTEAFF.